The following is a TCR beta chain sequence with its context. The sample belongs to a study of T-cell reconstitution after alpha-beta-depleted transplantation in children. Library preparation (for TCRbeta) was performed with unique molecular identifiers. One entry per CDR3 protein, called by TCRdb with MiXCR from the PCR reads. The sample lists 400,000 to 500,000 distinct CDR3 sequences, approximately 10% occurring once. CDR3 length equals 13 residues. CDR1 and CDR2 (germline): SQVTM, ANQGSEA. V was trimmed by 4 bases and J by 5 bases, leaving 14 bases between them. The TCR was taken from a human donor who donated a stem cell graft to a child with acute myeloid leukemia. Source: PBMCs from the stem cell graft donor, taken from the stem cell graft. The chain is built from TRBV29-1 and TRBJ2-5; maybe TRBD1 (5 bases). The CDR3 coding sequence is TGCAGCGTTGCAAGACAGACCTGGGAGACCCAGTACTTC. This gives the protein CSVARQTWETQYF.